Listed below are T cell receptor beta chains from one sample, sequenced in a study of type 1 and type 2 diabetes patients. TCRdb re-called the multiplex PCR reads through MiXCR, storing one row per CDR3 protein. This sample has 250,000 or so distinct CDR3 sequences, with roughly 44% found just once. The sample was peripheral blood mononuclear cells (PBMCs). These TCRs come from a man aged 18 to 30 with type 2 diabetes. Both conserved end residues are part of each CDR3. The D gene is left open where the match is weak. Only some rows state a clone size, as once, few, many or a class for expanded clones.

v_gene: TRBV19
len: 12
abundance: NA
d_gene: NA
j_gene: TRBJ1-2
CDR3aa: CASSNPGDGYTF
CDR3nt: TGTGCCAGTAGTAACCCCGGAGATGGCTACACCTTC

v_gene: TRBV7-9
len: 14
abundance: few
d_gene: NA
j_gene: TRBJ1-2
CDR3aa: CASSLVSQSRGYTF
CDR3nt: TGTGCCAGCAGCTTAGTTTCGCAGTCTCGTGGCTACACCTTC

v_gene: TRBV9
len: 15
abundance: few
d_gene: NA
j_gene: TRBJ2-6
CDR3aa: CASSVTPIGANVLTF
CDR3nt: TGTGCCAGCAGCGTAACCCCAATAGGGGCCAACGTCCTGACTTTC

v_gene: TRBV6-5
len: 15
abundance: NA
d_gene: NA
j_gene: TRBJ2-5
CDR3aa: CASSPDHPDLETQYF
CDR3nt: TGTGCCAGCAGTCCCGACCACCCCGATTTGGAGACCCAGTACTTC

v_gene: TRBV4-1
len: 15
abundance: NA
d_gene: NA
j_gene: TRBJ2-3
CDR3aa: CASSHVGGPEDTQYF
CDR3nt: TGCGCCAGCAGCCATGTTGGAGGGCCGGAAGATACGCAGTATTTT

v_gene: TRBV5-5
len: 15
abundance: few
d_gene: TRBD2
j_gene: TRBJ2-7
CDR3aa: CASSLLADNKYEQYF
CDR3nt: TGTGCCAGCAGCTTGCTAGCGGATAATAAGTACGAGCAGTACTTC

v_gene: TRBV27
len: 15
abundance: NA
d_gene: NA
j_gene: TRBJ1-2
CDR3aa: CASSLGQLGSYGYTF
CDR3nt: TGTGCCAGCAGCCTAGGACAGCTCGGCAGCTATGGCTACACCTTC

v_gene: TRBV9
len: 15
abundance: NA
d_gene: TRBD2
j_gene: TRBJ2-1
CDR3aa: CASSASGTRDNEQFF
CDR3nt: TGTGCCAGCAGCGCCTCCGGGACTAGAGACAATGAGCAGTTCTTC

v_gene: TRBV30
len: 14
abundance: NA
d_gene: TRBD1
j_gene: TRBJ2-7
CDR3aa: CAWSADRGLYEQYF
CDR3nt: TGTGCCTGGAGTGCGGACAGGGGGTTGTACGAGCAGTACTTC

v_gene: TRBV20-1
len: 13
abundance: few
d_gene: NA
j_gene: TRBJ1-1
CDR3aa: CSASPQGRAEAFF
CDR3nt: TGCAGTGCTAGCCCTCAGGGGCGGGCTGAAGCTTTCTTT

v_gene: TRBV6-6
len: 15
abundance: NA
d_gene: TRBD1
j_gene: TRBJ2-6
CDR3aa: CASSYPDRTFNVLTF
CDR3nt: TGTGCCAGCAGTTACCCGGACAGGACTTTCAACGTCCTGACTTTC

v_gene: TRBV19
len: 14
abundance: NA
d_gene: NA
j_gene: TRBJ1-6
CDR3aa: CASALGRLDSPLHF
CDR3nt: TGTGCCAGTGCCCTGGGCCGGCTTGATTCACCCCTCCACTTT

v_gene: TRBV30
len: 13
abundance: NA
d_gene: TRBD1
j_gene: TRBJ2-7
CDR3aa: CACKQGASYEQYF
CDR3nt: TGTGCCTGCAAACAGGGGGCAAGCTACGAGCAGTACTTC

v_gene: TRBV7-9
len: 13
abundance: NA
d_gene: NA
j_gene: TRBJ2-1
CDR3aa: CASSLVPNNEQFF
CDR3nt: TGTGCCAGCAGCTTAGTCCCGAACAATGAGCAGTTCTTC

v_gene: TRBV7-8
len: 15
abundance: NA
d_gene: TRBD2
j_gene: TRBJ2-7
CDR3aa: CASSLGLAGVGQQYF
CDR3nt: TGTGCCAGCAGCTTGGGACTAGCGGGGGTGGGACAGCAGTACTTC

v_gene: TRBV6-2/TRBV6-3
len: 16
abundance: NA
d_gene: NA
j_gene: TRBJ2-1
CDR3aa: CASRSRLAYTYNEQFF
CDR3nt: TGTGCCAGCAGGTCCCGGCTAGCGTATACCTACAATGAGCAGTTCTTC

v_gene: TRBV7-2
len: 16
abundance: NA
d_gene: NA
j_gene: TRBJ2-1
CDR3aa: CASRGTPYVSYNEQFF
CDR3nt: TGTGCCAGCAGGGGGACACCTTATGTGTCCTACAATGAGCAGTTCTTC